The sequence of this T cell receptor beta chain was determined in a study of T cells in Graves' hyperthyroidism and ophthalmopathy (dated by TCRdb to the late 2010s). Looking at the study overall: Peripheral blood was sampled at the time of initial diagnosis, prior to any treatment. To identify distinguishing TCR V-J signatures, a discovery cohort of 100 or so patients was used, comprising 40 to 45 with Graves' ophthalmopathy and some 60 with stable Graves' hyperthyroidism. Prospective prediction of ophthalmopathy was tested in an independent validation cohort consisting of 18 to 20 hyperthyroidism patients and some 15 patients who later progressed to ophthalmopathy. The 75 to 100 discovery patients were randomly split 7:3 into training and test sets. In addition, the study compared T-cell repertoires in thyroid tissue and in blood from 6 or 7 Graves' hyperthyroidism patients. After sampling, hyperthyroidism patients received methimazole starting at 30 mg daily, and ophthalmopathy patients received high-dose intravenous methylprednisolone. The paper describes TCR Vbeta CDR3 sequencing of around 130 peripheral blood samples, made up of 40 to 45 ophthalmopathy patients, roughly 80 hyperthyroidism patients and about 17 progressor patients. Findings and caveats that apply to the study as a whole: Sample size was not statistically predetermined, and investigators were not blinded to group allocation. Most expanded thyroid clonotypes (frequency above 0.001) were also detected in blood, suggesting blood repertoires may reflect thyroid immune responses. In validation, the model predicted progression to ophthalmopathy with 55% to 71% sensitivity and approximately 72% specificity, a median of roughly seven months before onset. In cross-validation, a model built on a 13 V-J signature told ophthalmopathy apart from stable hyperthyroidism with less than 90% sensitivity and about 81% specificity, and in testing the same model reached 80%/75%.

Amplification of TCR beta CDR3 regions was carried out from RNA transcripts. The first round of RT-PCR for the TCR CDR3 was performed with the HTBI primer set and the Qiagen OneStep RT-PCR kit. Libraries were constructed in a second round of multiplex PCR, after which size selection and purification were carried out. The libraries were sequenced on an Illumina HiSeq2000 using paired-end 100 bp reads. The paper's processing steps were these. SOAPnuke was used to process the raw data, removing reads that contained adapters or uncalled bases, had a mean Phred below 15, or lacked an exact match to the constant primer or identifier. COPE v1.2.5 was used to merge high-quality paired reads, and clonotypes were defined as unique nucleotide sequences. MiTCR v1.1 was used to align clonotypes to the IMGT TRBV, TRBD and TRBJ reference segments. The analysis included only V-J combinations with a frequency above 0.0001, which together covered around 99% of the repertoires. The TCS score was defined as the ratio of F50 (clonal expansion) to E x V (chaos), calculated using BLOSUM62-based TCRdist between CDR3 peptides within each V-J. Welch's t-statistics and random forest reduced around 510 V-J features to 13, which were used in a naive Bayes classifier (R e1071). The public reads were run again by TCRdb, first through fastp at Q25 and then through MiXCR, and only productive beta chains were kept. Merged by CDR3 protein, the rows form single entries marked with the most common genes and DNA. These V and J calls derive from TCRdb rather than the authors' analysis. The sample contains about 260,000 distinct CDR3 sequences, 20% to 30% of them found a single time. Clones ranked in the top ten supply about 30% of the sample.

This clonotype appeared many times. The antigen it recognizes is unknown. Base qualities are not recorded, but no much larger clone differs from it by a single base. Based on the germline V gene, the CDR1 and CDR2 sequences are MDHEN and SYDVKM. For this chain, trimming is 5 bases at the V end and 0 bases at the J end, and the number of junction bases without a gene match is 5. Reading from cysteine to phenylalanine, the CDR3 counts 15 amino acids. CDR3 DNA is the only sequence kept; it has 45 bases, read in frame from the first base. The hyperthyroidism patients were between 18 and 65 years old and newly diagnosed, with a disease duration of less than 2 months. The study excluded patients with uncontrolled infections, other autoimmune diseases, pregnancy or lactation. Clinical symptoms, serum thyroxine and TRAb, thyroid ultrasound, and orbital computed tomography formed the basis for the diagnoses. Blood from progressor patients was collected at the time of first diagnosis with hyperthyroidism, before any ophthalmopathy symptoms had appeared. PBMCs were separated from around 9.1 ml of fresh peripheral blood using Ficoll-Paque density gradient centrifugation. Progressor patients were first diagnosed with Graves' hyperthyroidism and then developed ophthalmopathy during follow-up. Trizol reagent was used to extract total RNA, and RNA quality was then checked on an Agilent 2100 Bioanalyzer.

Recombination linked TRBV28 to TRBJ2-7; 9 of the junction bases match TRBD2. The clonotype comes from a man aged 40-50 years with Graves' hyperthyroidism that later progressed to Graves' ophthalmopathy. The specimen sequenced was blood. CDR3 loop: CASSPLAGYSYEQYF. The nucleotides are TGTGCCAGCAGTCCACTAGCGGGTTACTCCTACGAGCAGTACTTC.